This entry concerns a single TCR beta chain. The CDR3 runs 19 residues. Trimming cost V 1 base and J 6 bases; bases outside gene matches: 14. Germline CDR1 reads LGHNA; CDR2 reads YNFKEQ. The data belong to a study of blood T cell repertoires in COVID-19. Study as a whole: Italy, Spain and the United States were the sources of the convalescent and acute COVID-19 samples. PBMCs, B-cell-depleted T cells, or T cells provided the cDNA or gDNA that made up the material.

In the study's own analysis: It was from reference gene primer amplification that nucleated cell counts were estimated. Profiled with immunoSEQ multiplex PCR; TCRdb holds only in-frame clones, not every one. Clone size and the V and J calls come from that table; the DNA yielded D and trimming. This table has 90,000 to 150,000 clones, around 88% appearing once. The receptor was isolated from a woman aged 45-65 years with active or convalescent COVID-19. The V gene is TRBV4-2, the J gene TRBJ2-3; TRBD2 aligns across 12 bases. Sequencing input: peripheral blood. The CDR3 DNA reads TGTGCCAGCAGCCAAGTGACTAGCGGGAGTTATGGGATCTACGATACGCAGTATTTT. Amino acids: CASSQVTSGSYGIYDTQYF.